A selection of T cell receptor beta chains follows, all from one sample in a study of T cells in Graves' hyperthyroidism and ophthalmopathy. From the multiplex PCR reads, TCRdb called clonotypes with MiXCR, one entry per CDR3 protein. Of some 510,000 distinct CDR3 sequences in the sample, around 20% were seen once. Sequenced input: blood. Receptors were obtained from a man in his late teens or twenties with Graves' hyperthyroidism. CDR3s include the opening cysteine and the closing phenylalanine or tryptophan. D genes are given only for firm matches. For some rows the clone size is stated as once, few or many, or as a class when expanded; others skip it.

j_call: TRBJ1-3; v_call: TRBV12-3/TRBV12-4; d_call: NA; clone_size: many; cdr3_nt: TGTGCCAGCAGTCCCTCCGCAGGCACCATATATTTT; cdr3_aa: CASSPSAGTIYF
j_call: TRBJ1-5; v_call: TRBV6-1; d_call: NA; clone_size: many; cdr3_nt: TGTGCCAGCAGTGAGATGGACGGTGAGAGGGAGCCCCAGCATTTT; cdr3_aa: CASSEMDGEREPQHF
j_call: TRBJ1-1; v_call: TRBV12-3/TRBV12-4; d_call: NA; clone_size: many; cdr3_nt: TGTGCCAGCATACCGTCCGGTCAGGGGACTGAAGCTTTCTTT; cdr3_aa: CASIPSGQGTEAFF
j_call: TRBJ2-7; v_call: TRBV30; d_call: NA; clone_size: many; cdr3_nt: TGTGCCTGGAAACCGGGGGCCTCCGAGCAGTACTTC; cdr3_aa: CAWKPGASEQYF
j_call: TRBJ2-7; v_call: TRBV7-8; d_call: NA; clone_size: many; cdr3_nt: TGTGCCAGCAGCTTAGTAGGGTCAGGGGAGGACGAGCAGTACTTC; cdr3_aa: CASSLVGSGEDEQYF
j_call: TRBJ1-1; v_call: TRBV2; d_call: NA; clone_size: many; cdr3_nt: TGTGCCAGCAGTGAATTTGGGGGGACACTTCGTCCTGAAGCTTTCTTT; cdr3_aa: CASSEFGGTLRPEAFF
j_call: TRBJ2-7; v_call: TRBV6-4; d_call: NA; clone_size: NA; cdr3_nt: TGTGCCAGCAGTCGACGGGGCGGGGGCACGATCCGCTACGAGCAGTACTTC; cdr3_aa: CASSRRGGGTIRYEQYF
j_call: TRBJ1-1; v_call: TRBV19; d_call: NA; clone_size: many; cdr3_nt: TGTGCCAGCAGTTCAGGGTTGAACACTGAAGCTTTCTTT; cdr3_aa: CASSSGLNTEAFF
j_call: TRBJ2-7; v_call: TRBV13; d_call: TRBD1; clone_size: once; cdr3_nt: TGTGCCAGCAGCGGTGACAGGGTAGAGGTCGACGAGCAGTACTTC; cdr3_aa: CASSGDRVEVDEQYF
j_call: TRBJ2-7; v_call: TRBV7-2; d_call: TRBD1; clone_size: NA; cdr3_nt: TGTGCCAGCAGCTTAGCGTCGGGACAGGGAGCCCCCTACGAGCAGTACTTC; cdr3_aa: CASSLASGQGAPYEQYF
j_call: TRBJ1-2; v_call: TRBV29-1; d_call: NA; clone_size: NA; cdr3_nt: TGCAGCGTGCGCAACAGGGACCTCTCTGGCTACACCTTC; cdr3_aa: CSVRNRDLSGYTF
j_call: TRBJ1-5; v_call: TRBV28; d_call: NA; clone_size: few; cdr3_nt: TGTGCCAGCAGTTTATCTCGTCCATGGGACACGATATCCTATAGCAATCAGCCCCAGCATTTT; cdr3_aa: CASSLSRPWDTISYSNQPQHF
j_call: TRBJ2-2; v_call: TRBV10-1; d_call: NA; clone_size: few; cdr3_nt: TGCGCCAGCAGTGAGGGGGGAATTAACACCGGGGAGCTGTTTTTT; cdr3_aa: CASSEGGINTGELFF
j_call: TRBJ1-6; v_call: TRBV28; d_call: NA; clone_size: NA; cdr3_nt: TGTGCCAGCAGTTTATGGGACAGTTATTCACCCCTCCACTTT; cdr3_aa: CASSLWDSYSPLHF
j_call: TRBJ2-2; v_call: TRBV9; d_call: NA; clone_size: NA; cdr3_nt: TGTGCCAGCAGCGTAGAAGCCCAGCCGGGTGTTAGTCAGGGGGAGCTGTTTTTT; cdr3_aa: CASSVEAQPGVSQGELFF
j_call: TRBJ2-5; v_call: TRBV11-2; d_call: TRBD1; clone_size: NA; cdr3_nt: TGTGCCAGCAGCTTCCTTGGGACAGGGCGTCTAGAGACCCAGTACTTC; cdr3_aa: CASSFLGTGRLETQYF
j_call: TRBJ2-7; v_call: TRBV20-1; d_call: TRBD1; clone_size: many; cdr3_nt: TGCAGTGCTAGTTTGGACAGGGTCTCCTACGAGCAGTACTTC; cdr3_aa: CSASLDRVSYEQYF
j_call: TRBJ2-7; v_call: TRBV19; d_call: TRBD1; clone_size: many; cdr3_nt: TGTGCCAGTAGTTCCCCCGGGACAGGGCGGACCTACGAGCAGTACTTC; cdr3_aa: CASSSPGTGRTYEQYF
j_call: TRBJ1-2; v_call: TRBV29-1; d_call: NA; clone_size: NA; cdr3_nt: TGCAGCGTCAAAGGGGCGGGGAACTATGGCTACACCTTC; cdr3_aa: CSVKGAGNYGYTF
j_call: TRBJ2-5; v_call: TRBV25-1; d_call: NA; clone_size: NA; cdr3_nt: TGTGCCAGCAGAGGGGGGGCCTGGGGAGAGACCCAGTACTTC; cdr3_aa: CASRGGAWGETQYF
j_call: TRBJ1-1; v_call: TRBV12-3/TRBV12-4; d_call: NA; clone_size: many; cdr3_nt: TGTGCCAGCAGTTTCGCCGATCAAACTGAAGCTTTCTTT; cdr3_aa: CASSFADQTEAFF
j_call: TRBJ1-1; v_call: TRBV25-1; d_call: NA; clone_size: many; cdr3_nt: TGTGCCAGCAGTAATACAGGGACTGAAGCTTTCTTT; cdr3_aa: CASSNTGTEAFF
j_call: TRBJ2-2; v_call: TRBV20-1; d_call: NA; clone_size: many; cdr3_nt: TGCAGTGCTAGAGAATCCGGGCTCGACACCGGGGAGCTGTTTTTT; cdr3_aa: CSARESGLDTGELFF
j_call: TRBJ2-7; v_call: TRBV5-1; d_call: TRBD1; clone_size: few; cdr3_nt: TGCGCCAGCAGCCTACAGGGGGAGACCTACGAGCAGTACTTC; cdr3_aa: CASSLQGETYEQYF
j_call: TRBJ1-1; v_call: TRBV19; d_call: NA; clone_size: NA; cdr3_nt: TGTGCCAGTAGTGATTCCACTGGGGGGACTGAAGCTTTCTTT; cdr3_aa: CASSDSTGGTEAFF
j_call: TRBJ1-1; v_call: TRBV13; d_call: NA; clone_size: NA; cdr3_nt: TGTGCCAGCAGCGCTATCTGGGGCATGAACACTGAAGCTTTCTTT; cdr3_aa: CASSAIWGMNTEAFF
j_call: TRBJ1-3; v_call: TRBV12-3/TRBV12-4; d_call: TRBD1; clone_size: many; cdr3_nt: TGTGCCAGCAGTTTATCACAGGGGAGCACCATATATTTT; cdr3_aa: CASSLSQGSTIYF
j_call: TRBJ1-1; v_call: TRBV7-9; d_call: NA; clone_size: NA; cdr3_nt: TGTGCCAGCAGCTCCGGTTTAATGGGGTCCACTGAAGCTTTCTTT; cdr3_aa: CASSSGLMGSTEAFF
j_call: TRBJ1-1; v_call: TRBV12-3/TRBV12-4; d_call: NA; clone_size: many; cdr3_nt: TGTGCCAGCAGTTCAAACCCCACAGTCAACACTGAAGCTTTCTTT; cdr3_aa: CASSSNPTVNTEAFF
j_call: TRBJ1-1; v_call: TRBV30; d_call: NA; clone_size: many; cdr3_nt: TGTGCCTGGAGTACAGGGTTGAACACTGAAGCTTTCTTT; cdr3_aa: CAWSTGLNTEAFF
j_call: TRBJ1-1; v_call: TRBV6-5; d_call: NA; clone_size: NA; cdr3_nt: TGTGCCAGCAGTATACAGGGTGACACTGAAGCTTTCTTT; cdr3_aa: CASSIQGDTEAFF
j_call: TRBJ1-3; v_call: TRBV7-9; d_call: NA; clone_size: many; cdr3_nt: TGTGCCAGCAGTCAATTCTCTGGAAACACCATATATTTT; cdr3_aa: CASSQFSGNTIYF
j_call: TRBJ1-5; v_call: TRBV15; d_call: TRBD1; clone_size: many; cdr3_nt: TGTGCCACCAGCAGAACAGGGGGAACAAGCCAGCCCCAGCATTTT; cdr3_aa: CATSRTGGTSQPQHF
j_call: TRBJ1-1; v_call: TRBV6-1; d_call: NA; clone_size: few; cdr3_nt: TGTGCCAGCAGTGAATCAGGGAACTCTGAAGCTTTCTTT; cdr3_aa: CASSESGNSEAFF
j_call: TRBJ2-2; v_call: TRBV12-3/TRBV12-4; d_call: NA; clone_size: many; cdr3_nt: TGTGCCAGCAGTTTGTTACCCCCAGACACCGGGGAGCTGTTTTTT; cdr3_aa: CASSLLPPDTGELFF
j_call: TRBJ2-2; v_call: TRBV12-3/TRBV12-4; d_call: NA; clone_size: NA; cdr3_nt: TGTGCCAGCAGTTTAACCGACAGTTTAGTAAACACCGGGGAGCTGTTTTTT; cdr3_aa: CASSLTDSLVNTGELFF
j_call: TRBJ2-7; v_call: TRBV28; d_call: NA; clone_size: many; cdr3_nt: TGTGCCAGCAGAAGCAGTCCTGCCTACGAGCAGTACTTC; cdr3_aa: CASRSSPAYEQYF
j_call: TRBJ2-7; v_call: TRBV2; d_call: TRBD1; clone_size: many; cdr3_nt: TGTGCCAGCAGTGTGACAGGGCCGCGTTCCTACGAGCAGTACTTC; cdr3_aa: CASSVTGPRSYEQYF
j_call: TRBJ2-2; v_call: TRBV4-1; d_call: NA; clone_size: NA; cdr3_nt: TGCGCCAGCAGCCGCCGAAATTCCCTCGGGGGGGAGCTGTTTTTT; cdr3_aa: CASSRRNSLGGELFF
j_call: TRBJ2-5; v_call: TRBV15; d_call: NA; clone_size: NA; cdr3_nt: TGTGCCACCAGCGGCCCCCCTGAAGGGGGCCAAGAGACCCAGTACTTC; cdr3_aa: CATSGPPEGGQETQYF
j_call: TRBJ1-2; v_call: TRBV29-1; d_call: NA; clone_size: few; cdr3_nt: TGCAGCGTTGAAGATGCAGCCGGGCGGAGCTATGGCTACACCTTC; cdr3_aa: CSVEDAAGRSYGYTF
j_call: TRBJ2-2; v_call: TRBV5-1; d_call: NA; clone_size: many; cdr3_nt: TGCGCCAGCAGCTTGGAACAGGGAACCGGGGAGCTGTTTTTT; cdr3_aa: CASSLEQGTGELFF
j_call: TRBJ2-7; v_call: TRBV4-1; d_call: NA; clone_size: NA; cdr3_nt: TGCGCCAGCAGCCGGGTTCTAACCAGCTCCTACGAGCAGTACTTC; cdr3_aa: CASSRVLTSSYEQYF
j_call: TRBJ2-5; v_call: TRBV9; d_call: TRBD1; clone_size: many; cdr3_nt: TGTGCCAGCAGCGTAGAGATGGGACAGTGGGAGACCCAGTACTTC; cdr3_aa: CASSVEMGQWETQYF
j_call: TRBJ2-7; v_call: TRBV11-1; d_call: NA; clone_size: NA; cdr3_nt: TGTGCCAGCAGCTTAGTTCGAGGGGCAGGGAGCTCCTACGAGCAGTACTTC; cdr3_aa: CASSLVRGAGSSYEQYF
j_call: TRBJ2-5; v_call: TRBV6-5; d_call: NA; clone_size: many; cdr3_nt: TGTGCCAGCAGTTACTGGGGGGAAGAGACCCAGTACTTC; cdr3_aa: CASSYWGEETQYF
j_call: TRBJ1-2; v_call: TRBV5-5; d_call: NA; clone_size: many; cdr3_nt: TGTGCCAGCAGCTCGGCCGGTCAGGATTACTATGGCTACACCTTC; cdr3_aa: CASSSAGQDYYGYTF
j_call: TRBJ1-2; v_call: TRBV12-5; d_call: TRBD1; clone_size: NA; cdr3_nt: TGTGCTAGCGGACAGGGAGATATTATAGGCTACACCTTC; cdr3_aa: CASGQGDIIGYTF
j_call: TRBJ1-2; v_call: TRBV5-1; d_call: TRBD1; clone_size: many; cdr3_nt: TGCGCCAGCAGCTCGGACAGGGCCCCTCGTTTCTATGGCTACACCTTC; cdr3_aa: CASSSDRAPRFYGYTF
j_call: TRBJ1-5; v_call: TRBV19; d_call: NA; clone_size: many; cdr3_nt: TGTGCCACCCTGGCTGGTCTCAATCAGCCCCAGCATTTT; cdr3_aa: CATLAGLNQPQHF
j_call: TRBJ1-2; v_call: TRBV12-3/TRBV12-4; d_call: NA; clone_size: once; cdr3_nt: TGTGCCAGCAAGGGCAGGGAGGATGGCTACACCTTC; cdr3_aa: CASKGREDGYTF
j_call: TRBJ1-2; v_call: TRBV7-2; d_call: NA; clone_size: many; cdr3_nt: TGTGCCAGCAGCTTAGACGCAGGGGATGGTGGCTACACCTTC; cdr3_aa: CASSLDAGDGGYTF
j_call: TRBJ2-5; v_call: TRBV5-1; d_call: NA; clone_size: NA; cdr3_nt: TGCGCCAGCAGCTTCGAAGAGACCAAGTACTTC; cdr3_aa: CASSFEETKYF
j_call: TRBJ1-2; v_call: TRBV25-1; d_call: TRBD1; clone_size: many; cdr3_nt: TGTGCCAGCAGTGATTCGCGGACTACAGGGGTGTATGGCTACACCTTC; cdr3_aa: CASSDSRTTGVYGYTF
j_call: TRBJ1-3; v_call: TRBV12-3/TRBV12-4; d_call: NA; clone_size: many; cdr3_nt: TGTGCCAGCAGTTCGGCTCCCAAGGCAGGGTTGTATGGAAACACCATATATTTT; cdr3_aa: CASSSAPKAGLYGNTIYF
j_call: TRBJ1-1; v_call: TRBV7-8; d_call: NA; clone_size: many; cdr3_nt: TGTGCCAGCAGCCCCGGTTGGGGGACGGGGAACACTGAAGCTTTCTTT; cdr3_aa: CASSPGWGTGNTEAFF